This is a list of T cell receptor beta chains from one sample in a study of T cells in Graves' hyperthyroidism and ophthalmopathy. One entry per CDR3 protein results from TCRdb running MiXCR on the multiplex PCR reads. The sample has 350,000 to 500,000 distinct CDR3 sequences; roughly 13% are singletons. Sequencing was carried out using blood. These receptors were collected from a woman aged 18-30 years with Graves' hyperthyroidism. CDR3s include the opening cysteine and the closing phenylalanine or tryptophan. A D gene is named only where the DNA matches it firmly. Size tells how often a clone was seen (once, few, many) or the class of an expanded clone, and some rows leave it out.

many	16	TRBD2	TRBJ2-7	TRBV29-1	CSVAGTSTQSSYEQYF	TGCAGCGTTGCCGGGACTAGCACACAGAGCTCCTACGAGCAGTACTTC
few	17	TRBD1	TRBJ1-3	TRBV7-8	CASSLARGLDSGNTIYF	TGTGCCAGCAGCTTAGCCAGGGGGCTTGACTCTGGAAACACCATATATTTT
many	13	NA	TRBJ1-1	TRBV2	CASISSMNTEAFF	TGTGCCAGCATATCTTCCATGAACACTGAAGCTTTCTTT
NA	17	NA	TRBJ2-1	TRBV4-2	CASSQDSGASAYNEQFF	TGTGCCAGCAGCCAAGATTCGGGGGCTAGCGCCTACAATGAGCAGTTCTTC
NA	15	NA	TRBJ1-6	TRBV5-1	CASSLAGPRDSPLHF	TGCGCCAGCAGCTTGGCCGGGCCCAGGGATTCACCCCTCCACTTT
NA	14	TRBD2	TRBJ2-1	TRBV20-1	CSAPSGRDYNEQFF	TGCAGTGCTCCGAGCGGGAGGGACTACAATGAGCAGTTCTTC
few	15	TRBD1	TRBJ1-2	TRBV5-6	CASSLEKTGRYGYTF	TGTGCCAGCAGCTTGGAGAAGACAGGGCGGTATGGCTACACCTTC
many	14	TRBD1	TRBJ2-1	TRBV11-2	CASSFGDRFNEQFF	TGTGCCAGCAGCTTCGGGGACAGATTCAATGAGCAGTTCTTC
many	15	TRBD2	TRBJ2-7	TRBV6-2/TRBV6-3	CASSQAGPFVYEQYF	TGTGCCAGCAGCCAAGCGGGACCGTTCGTCTACGAGCAGTACTTC
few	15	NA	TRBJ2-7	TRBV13	CASSSGLLPLYEQYF	TGTGCCAGCAGCTCAGGGCTCCTCCCCCTCTACGAGCAGTACTTC
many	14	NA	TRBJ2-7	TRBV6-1	CASRRRDGAYEQYF	TGTGCCAGCAGACGCCGGGACGGAGCCTACGAGCAGTACTTC
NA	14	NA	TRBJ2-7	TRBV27	CASSFRDTSYEQYF	TGTGCCAGCAGTTTCCGGGACACCTCATACGAGCAGTACTTC
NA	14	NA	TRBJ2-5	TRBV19	CASSITGLQETQYF	TGTGCCAGTAGTATAACAGGATTACAAGAGACCCAGTACTTC
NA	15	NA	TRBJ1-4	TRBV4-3	CASSQEGGYREKLFF	TGCGCCAGCAGCCAAGAAGGTGGATACCGGGAAAAACTGTTTTTT
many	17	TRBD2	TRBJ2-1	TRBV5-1	CASSFPLAGYQGGEQFF	TGCGCCAGCAGCTTCCCTCTAGCGGGATATCAGGGAGGTGAGCAGTTCTTC
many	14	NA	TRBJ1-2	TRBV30	CAWSRPGEINGYTF	TGTGCCTGGAGTCGCCCGGGGGAAATCAATGGCTACACCTTC
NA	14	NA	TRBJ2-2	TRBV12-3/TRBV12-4	CVSSLAGGTGELFF	TGTGTCAGCAGTTTAGCTGGGGGTACCGGGGAGCTGTTTTTT
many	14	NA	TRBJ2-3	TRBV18	CASSPSKGTDTQYF	TGTGCCAGCTCACCAAGTAAGGGGACAGATACGCAGTATTTT
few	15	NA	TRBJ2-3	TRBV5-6	CASSTATSSTDTQYF	TGTGCCAGCAGCACGGCGACTAGTTCCACAGATACGCAGTATTTT
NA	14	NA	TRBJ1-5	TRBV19	CASSIGELNQPQHF	TGTGCCAGTAGTATAGGGGAATTAAATCAGCCCCAGCATTTT
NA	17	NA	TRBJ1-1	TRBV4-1	CASSQAAGWGANTEAFF	TGCGCCAGCAGCCAAGCGGCGGGCTGGGGGGCGAACACTGAAGCTTTCTTT
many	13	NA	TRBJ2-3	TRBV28	CASGWSPTDTQYF	TGTGCCAGCGGTTGGTCTCCCACAGATACGCAGTATTTT
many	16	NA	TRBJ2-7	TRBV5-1	CASSPQPGTRAYEQYF	TGCGCCAGCAGCCCACAACCAGGAACGAGGGCATACGAGCAGTACTTC
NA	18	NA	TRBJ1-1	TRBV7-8	CASSLGAGVTGENTEAFF	TGTGCCAGCAGCTTAGGAGCGGGAGTGACCGGGGAGAACACTGAAGCTTTCTTT
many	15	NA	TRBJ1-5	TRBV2	CASSDRDRGNQPQHF	TGTGCCAGCAGTGACAGGGATCGGGGCAATCAGCCCCAGCATTTT
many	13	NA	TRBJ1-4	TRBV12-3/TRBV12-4	CASSLGGNEKLFF	TGTGCCAGCTCCCTAGGGGGAAATGAAAAACTGTTTTTT
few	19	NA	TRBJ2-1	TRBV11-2	CASRGGALRDKSFYNEQFF	TGTGCCAGCAGGGGGGGGGCGCTCAGGGACAAAAGCTTCTACAATGAGCAGTTCTTC
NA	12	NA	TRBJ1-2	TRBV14	CASSQDRRGYTF	TGTGCCAGCAGCCAAGATCGGCGTGGCTACACCTTC
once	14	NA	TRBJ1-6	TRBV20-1	CSASRGGANSPLHF	TGCAGTGCTAGTCGTGGGGGAGCTAATTCACCCCTCCACTTT
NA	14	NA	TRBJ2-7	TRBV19	CASSIGQSSYEQYF	TGTGCCAGTAGTATCGGACAGAGCTCCTACGAGCAGTACTTC
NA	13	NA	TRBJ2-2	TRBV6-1	CASHSGYTGELFF	TGTGCTTCTCACAGTGGTTACACCGGGGAGCTGTTTTTT
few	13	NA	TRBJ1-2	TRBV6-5	CASSYSTGYGYTF	TGTGCCAGCAGTTACTCGACAGGCTATGGCTACACCTTC
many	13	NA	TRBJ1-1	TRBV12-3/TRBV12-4	CASSPDPGGEAFF	TGTGCCAGCAGTCCGGACCCCGGTGGGGAAGCTTTCTTT
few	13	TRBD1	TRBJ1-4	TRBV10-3	CAISGDRGEKLFF	TGTGCCATCAGTGGGGACAGGGGTGAAAAACTGTTTTTT
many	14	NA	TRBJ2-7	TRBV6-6	CASSYSNQVYEQYF	TGTGCCAGCAGTTACTCGAATCAGGTTTACGAGCAGTACTTC
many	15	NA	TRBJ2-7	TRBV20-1	CSARGPGSSPYEQYF	TGCAGTGCTAGAGGTCCAGGGAGTTCTCCGTACGAGCAGTACTTC
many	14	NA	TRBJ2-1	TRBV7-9	CASSSLVTNNEQFF	TGTGCCAGCAGCTCCCTTGTAACAAACAATGAGCAGTTCTTC
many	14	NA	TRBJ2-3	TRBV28	CASSLGPRTDTQYF	TGTGCCAGCAGTTTGGGACCCCGCACAGATACGCAGTATTTT
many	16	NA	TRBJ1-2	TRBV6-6	CASSYSFLGAPYGYTF	TGTGCCAGCAGTTACTCGTTTCTGGGAGCCCCCTATGGCTACACCTTC
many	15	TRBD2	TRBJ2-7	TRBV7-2	CASSRTSGMAYEQYF	TGTGCCAGCAGTCGGACTAGCGGGATGGCCTACGAGCAGTACTTC
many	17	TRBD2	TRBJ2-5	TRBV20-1	CSARDSGLAGFQETQYF	TGCAGTGCTAGAGATAGCGGACTAGCGGGGTTCCAAGAGACCCAGTACTTC
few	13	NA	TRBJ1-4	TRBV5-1	CASRRDNDEKLFF	TGCGCCAGCAGGAGGGACAATGATGAAAAACTGTTTTTT
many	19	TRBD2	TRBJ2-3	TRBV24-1	CATSDRLASSGRTTDTQYF	TGTGCCACCAGTGACCGGCTGGCTTCTAGCGGGAGAACGACAGATACGCAGTATTTT
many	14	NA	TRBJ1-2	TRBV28	CASTPRRQPYGYTF	TGTGCCAGCACCCCGCGGCGACAACCCTATGGCTACACCTTC
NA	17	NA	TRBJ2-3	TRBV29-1	CSVEGVRDSLFTDTQYF	TGCAGCGTTGAAGGGGTCCGGGACTCCCTGTTCACAGATACGCAGTATTTT
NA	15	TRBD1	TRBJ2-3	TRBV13	CASSFRDSGTDTQYF	TGTGCCAGCAGCTTCCGGGACAGTGGCACAGATACGCAGTATTTT
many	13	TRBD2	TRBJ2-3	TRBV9	CASDSGSTDTQYF	TGTGCCAGCGATAGCGGGAGCACAGATACGCAGTATTTT
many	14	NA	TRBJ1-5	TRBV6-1	CASSPLGGHQPQHF	TGTGCCAGCAGTCCCCTCGGAGGGCATCAGCCCCAGCATTTT
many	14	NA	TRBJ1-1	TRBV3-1	CASSAGQMNTEAFF	TGTGCCAGCAGCGCTGGACAAATGAACACTGAAGCTTTCTTT
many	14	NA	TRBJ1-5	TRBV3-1	CASSQANIGQPQHF	TGTGCCAGCAGCCAAGCCAACATAGGACAGCCCCAGCATTTT
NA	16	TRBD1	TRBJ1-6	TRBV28	CASSRDRASPNSPLHF	TGTGCCAGCAGTCGTGACAGGGCAAGCCCAAATTCACCCCTCCACTTT
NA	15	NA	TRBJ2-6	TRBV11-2	CASSLEGLGANVLTF	TGTGCCAGCAGCTTGGAGGGTTTAGGGGCCAACGTCCTGACTTTC
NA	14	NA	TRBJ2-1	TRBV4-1	CASSQDVRGREQFF	TGCGCCAGCAGCCAAGATGTCCGGGGTCGTGAGCAGTTCTTC
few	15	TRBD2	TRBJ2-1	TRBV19	CASSREGSSYNEQFF	TGTGCCAGTAGCCGGGAGGGGAGCTCCTACAATGAGCAGTTCTTC
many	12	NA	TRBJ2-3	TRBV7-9	CASSISADTQYF	TGTGCCAGCTCAATATCCGCGGATACGCAGTATTTT
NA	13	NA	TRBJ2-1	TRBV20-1	CSPREARDSEQFF	TGCAGCCCGCGGGAGGCAAGGGACAGTGAGCAGTTCTTC
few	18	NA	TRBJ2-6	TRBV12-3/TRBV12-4	CASILGPGPSSGANVLTF	TGTGCCAGCATCTTAGGGCCCGGGCCAAGCTCTGGGGCCAACGTCCTGACTTTC